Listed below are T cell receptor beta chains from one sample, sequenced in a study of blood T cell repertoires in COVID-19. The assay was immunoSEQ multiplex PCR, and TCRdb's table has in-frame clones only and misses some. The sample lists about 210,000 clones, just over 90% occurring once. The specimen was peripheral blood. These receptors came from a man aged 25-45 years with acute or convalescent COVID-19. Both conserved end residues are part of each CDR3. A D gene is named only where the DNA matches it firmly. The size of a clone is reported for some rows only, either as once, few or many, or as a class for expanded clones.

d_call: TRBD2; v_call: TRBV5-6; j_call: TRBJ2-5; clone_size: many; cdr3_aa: CATRAGAQETQYF; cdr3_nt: TGTGCCACCCGAGCGGGGGCCCAAGAGACCCAGTACTTC
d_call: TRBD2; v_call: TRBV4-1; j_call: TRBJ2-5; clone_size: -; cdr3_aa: CASSLILAGGQTQYF; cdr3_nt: TGCGCCAGCAGCTTGATACTAGCGGGAGGTCAGACCCAGTACTTC
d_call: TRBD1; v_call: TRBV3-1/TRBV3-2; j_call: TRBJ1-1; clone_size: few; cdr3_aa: CASSNRGIGAEAFF; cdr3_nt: TGTGCCAGCAGTAACAGGGGTATAGGAGCTGAAGCTTTCTTT
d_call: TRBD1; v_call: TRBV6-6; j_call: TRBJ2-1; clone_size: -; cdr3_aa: CASSRTNRQGARNEQFF; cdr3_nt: TGTGCCAGCAGTCGAACCAACAGACAGGGGGCGCGGAATGAGCAGTTCTTC
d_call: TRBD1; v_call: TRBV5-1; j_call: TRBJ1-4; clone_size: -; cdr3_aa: CASSMGGQKLFF; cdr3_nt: TGCGCCAGCAGCATGGGGGGACAGAAACTGTTTTTT
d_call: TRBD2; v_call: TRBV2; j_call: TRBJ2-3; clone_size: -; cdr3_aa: CASRPSGGLNTDTQYF; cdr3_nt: TGTGCCAGCAGACCAAGCGGGGGCCTTAACACAGATACGCAGTATTTT
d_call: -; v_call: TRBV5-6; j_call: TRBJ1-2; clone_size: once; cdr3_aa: CASSLLGNPASYTF; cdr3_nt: TGTGCCAGCAGCTTGCTGGGCAACCCGGCGAGCTACACCTTC
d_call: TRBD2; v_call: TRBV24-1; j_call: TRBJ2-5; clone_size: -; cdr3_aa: CATSGASGSTKETQYF; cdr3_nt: TGTGCCACCAGTGGAGCTAGCGGGTCGACTAAAGAGACCCAGTACTTC
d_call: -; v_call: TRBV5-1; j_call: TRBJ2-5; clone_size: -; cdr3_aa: CASSLGHREETQYF; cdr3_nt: TGCGCCAGCAGCTTGGGTCATCGGGAGGAGACCCAGTACTTC
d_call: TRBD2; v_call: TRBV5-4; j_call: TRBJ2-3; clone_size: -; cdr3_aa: CASSLLTSGGNTDTQYF; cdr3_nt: TGTGCCAGCAGCTTGCTTACCAGCGGGGGGAACACAGATACGCAGTATTTT
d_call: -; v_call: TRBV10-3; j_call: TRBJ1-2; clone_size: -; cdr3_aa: CAISGQGYGYTF; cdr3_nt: TGTGCCATCAGTGGTCAGGGGTATGGCTACACCTTC
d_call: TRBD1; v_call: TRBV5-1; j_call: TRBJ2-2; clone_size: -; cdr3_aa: CASSSRQGAGGELFF; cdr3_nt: TGCGCCAGCAGCTCACGACAGGGGGCGGGCGGGGAGCTGTTTTTT
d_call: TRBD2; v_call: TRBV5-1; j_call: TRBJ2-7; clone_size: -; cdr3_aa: CASREGVAGRSYEQYF; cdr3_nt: TGCGCCAGCAGAGAAGGGGTAGCGGGACGATCATACGAGCAGTACTTC
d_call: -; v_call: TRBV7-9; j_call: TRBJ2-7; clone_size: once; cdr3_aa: CASSSLSRSPDGSYEQYF; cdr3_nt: TGTGCCAGCAGCTCGCTCTCCCGCAGCCCCGACGGGTCCTACGAGCAGTACTTC
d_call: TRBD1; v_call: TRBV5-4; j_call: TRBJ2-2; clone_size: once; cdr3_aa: CASSERQGRGTGELFF; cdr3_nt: TGTGCCAGCAGCGAGCGACAGGGGCGCGGGACCGGGGAGCTGTTTTTT
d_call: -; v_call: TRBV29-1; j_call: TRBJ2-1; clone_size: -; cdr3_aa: CSSRDYNEQFF; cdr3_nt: TGCAGCTCCCGGGACTACAATGAGCAGTTCTTC
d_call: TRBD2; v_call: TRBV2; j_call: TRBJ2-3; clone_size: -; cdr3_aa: CASSESASGNTQYF; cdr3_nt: TGTGCCAGCAGTGAATCGGCTAGCGGGAATACGCAGTATTTT
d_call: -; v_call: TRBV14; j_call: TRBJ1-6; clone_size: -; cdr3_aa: CASSQSTHSPLHF; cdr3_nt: TGTGCCAGCAGCCAATCGACTCATTCACCCCTCCACTTT
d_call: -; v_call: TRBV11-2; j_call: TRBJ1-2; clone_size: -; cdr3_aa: CASSLGFDYGYTF; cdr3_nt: TGTGCCAGCAGCTTAGGTTTCGACTATGGCTACACCTTC
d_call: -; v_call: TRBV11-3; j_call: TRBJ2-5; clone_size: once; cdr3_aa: CASSLGARGNQETQYF; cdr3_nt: TGTGCCAGCAGCTTAGGGGCAAGGGGTAACCAAGAGACCCAGTACTTC
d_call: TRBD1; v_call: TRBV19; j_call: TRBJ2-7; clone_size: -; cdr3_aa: CASSSGTGGSYEQYF; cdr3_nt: TGTGCCAGTAGTTCAGGAACAGGGGGGTCCTACGAGCAGTACTTC
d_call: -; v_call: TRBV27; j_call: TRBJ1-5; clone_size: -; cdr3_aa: CASSLSGRADQPQHF; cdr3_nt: TGTGCCAGCAGTTTATCAGGCAGGGCGGATCAGCCCCAGCATTTT
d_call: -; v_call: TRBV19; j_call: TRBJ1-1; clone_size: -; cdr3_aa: CASTPIGVNTEAFF; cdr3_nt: TGTGCCAGTACCCCAATCGGGGTGAACACTGAAGCTTTCTTT
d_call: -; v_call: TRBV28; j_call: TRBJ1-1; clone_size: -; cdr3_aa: CASTWGRTEAFF; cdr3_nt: TGTGCCAGCACATGGGGGCGAACTGAAGCTTTCTTT
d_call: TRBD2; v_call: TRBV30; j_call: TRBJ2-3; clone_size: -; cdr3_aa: CAWSNGRESTDTQYF; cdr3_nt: TGTGCCTGGAGTAATGGGCGGGAGTCCACAGATACGCAGTATTTT
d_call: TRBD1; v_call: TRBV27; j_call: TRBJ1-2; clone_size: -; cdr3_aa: CASNSLTGGNYGYTF; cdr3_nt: TGTGCCAGCAATTCTTTGACAGGGGGCAACTATGGCTACACCTTC
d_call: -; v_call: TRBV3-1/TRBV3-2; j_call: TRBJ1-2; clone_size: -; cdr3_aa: CASSLMGGTWNYGYTF; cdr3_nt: TGTGCCAGCAGCCTTATGGGAGGCACCTGGAACTATGGCTACACCTTC
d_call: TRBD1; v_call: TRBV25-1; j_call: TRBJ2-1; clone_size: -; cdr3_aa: CASSEPPGQGPYNEQFF; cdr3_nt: TGTGCCAGCAGTGAGCCCCCGGGACAGGGGCCCTACAATGAGCAGTTCTTC
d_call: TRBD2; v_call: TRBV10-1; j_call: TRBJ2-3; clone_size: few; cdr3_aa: CASSEWGLGSTDTQYF; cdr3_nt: TGCGCCAGCAGTGAGTGGGGACTAGGCTCCACAGATACGCAGTATTTT
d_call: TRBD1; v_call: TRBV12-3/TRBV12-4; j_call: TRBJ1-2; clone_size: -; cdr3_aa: CASGRQGSGYTF; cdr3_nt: TGTGCCAGCGGACGACAGGGCTCTGGCTACACCTTC
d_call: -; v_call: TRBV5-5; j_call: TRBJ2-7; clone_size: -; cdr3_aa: CASSFSLASYEQYF; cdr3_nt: TGTGCCAGCAGCTTCTCTCTAGCGTCCTACGAGCAGTACTTC